This TCR beta chain is drawn from a study of monozygotic twins with inflammatory bowel disease. General study findings and limits: Patient repertoires may have gained variability from differing immunosuppressive treatments.

About this clonotype itself: Its antigen is unidentified.

CDR1 and CDR2 from the germline V gene are SGHNT and YYREEE (reference sequence). This CDR3 has 13 amino acids. TCRdb processed the 5' RACE reads again and assigns one entry to each CDR3 protein, with no DNA. The ten most abundant clones cover roughly 1.2% of a sample with more than 110,000 distinct CDR3 sequences. This sequence originates from a human donor with ulcerative colitis or Crohn's disease, or a healthy co-twin of an affected twin (not recorded which). This rearrangement joins TRBV5-4 to TRBJ2-4; TCRdb returns TRBD1, unconfirmable since there is no DNA. Sequenced: blood. The CDR3 spells CASSLAPLGVQYF. Full variable domain (outside the CDR3, taken from reference TRBV5-4 and TRBJ2-4): ETGVTQSPTHLIKTRGQQVTLRCSSQSGHNTVSWYQQALGQGPQFIFQYYREEENGRGNFPPRFSGLQFPNYSSELNVNALELDDSALYLCASSLAPLGVQYFGAGTRLSVL.